The clone carrying this TCR beta chain was observed a single time. The antigen is undetermined. At one end, the junction sequence differs from germline, possibly due to a read error. In germline, CDR1 is SGHTA, CDR2 FQGNSA. The CDR3 totals 14 residues. The use of a sample-barcoded 5' primer and a J-beta primer mix characterized a second PCR of about 6 to 12 cycles. Each of the samples gave a minimum of 3 million paired-end reads that contained CDR3. TCRdb recomputed calls from the 5' RACE reads with MiXCR, one row per CDR3 protein. The sample lists roughly 1,800,000 distinct CDR3 sequences, around 50% occurring once. The data were obtained in a study of blood T cells in healthy people across ages. At the level of the study: About one barcoded beta molecule per two T cells was the capture yield of template switching.

Whole-study findings and limits: Naive T cell percentage showed a strong correlation with TCR beta diversity.

The specimen sequenced was blood. The receptor was derived from a woman in her 40s in good health. V gene TRBV7-2 combines with J gene TRBJ2-3; 7 bases line up with TRBD1. In DNA form, the CDR3 reads TGTGCCGGCAGCTTACAGGGGCGCACAGATACGCAGTATTTT. It codes for CAGSLQGRTDTQYF.